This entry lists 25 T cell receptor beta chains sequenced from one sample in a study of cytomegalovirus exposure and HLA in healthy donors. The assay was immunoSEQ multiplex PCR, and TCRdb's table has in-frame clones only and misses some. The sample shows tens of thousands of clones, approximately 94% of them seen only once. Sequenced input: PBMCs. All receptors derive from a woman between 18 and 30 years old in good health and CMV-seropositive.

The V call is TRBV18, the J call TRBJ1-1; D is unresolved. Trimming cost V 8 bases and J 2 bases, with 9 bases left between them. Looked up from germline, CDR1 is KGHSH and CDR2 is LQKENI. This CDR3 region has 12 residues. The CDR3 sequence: CASRRRNTEAFF. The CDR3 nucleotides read TGTGCCAGCCGACGGAGAAACACTGAAGCTTTCTTT.

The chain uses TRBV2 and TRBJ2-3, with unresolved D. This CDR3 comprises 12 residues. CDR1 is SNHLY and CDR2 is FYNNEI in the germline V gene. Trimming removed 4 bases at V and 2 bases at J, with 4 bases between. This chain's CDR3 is CASSAYTDTQYF. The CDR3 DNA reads TGTGCCAGCAGTGCCTACACAGATACGCAGTATTTT.

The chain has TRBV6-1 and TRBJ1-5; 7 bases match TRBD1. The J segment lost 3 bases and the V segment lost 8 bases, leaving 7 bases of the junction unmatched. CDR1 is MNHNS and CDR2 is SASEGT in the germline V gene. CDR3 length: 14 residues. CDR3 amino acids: CASRHRGNNQPQHF. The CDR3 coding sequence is TGTGCCAGCCGCCACAGGGGTAACAATCAGCCCCAGCATTTT.

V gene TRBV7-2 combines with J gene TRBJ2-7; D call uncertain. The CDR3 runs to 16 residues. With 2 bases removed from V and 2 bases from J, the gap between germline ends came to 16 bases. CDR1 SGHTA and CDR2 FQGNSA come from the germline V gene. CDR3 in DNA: TGTGCCAGCAGCTTAATTGCCGGAGAAATCCCCTACGAGCAGTACTTC. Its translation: CASSLIAGEIPYEQYF.

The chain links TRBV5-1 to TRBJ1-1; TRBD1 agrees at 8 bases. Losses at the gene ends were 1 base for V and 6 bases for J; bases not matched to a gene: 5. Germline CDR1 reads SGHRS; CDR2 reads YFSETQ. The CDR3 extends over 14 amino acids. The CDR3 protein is CASSLTGGFPEAFF. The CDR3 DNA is TGCGCCAGCAGCTTGACAGGGGGTTTCCCTGAAGCTTTCTTT.

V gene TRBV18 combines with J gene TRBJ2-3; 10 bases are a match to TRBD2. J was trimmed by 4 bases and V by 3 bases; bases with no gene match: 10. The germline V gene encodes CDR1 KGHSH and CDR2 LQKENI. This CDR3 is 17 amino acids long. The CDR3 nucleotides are TGTGCCAGCTCACCCCAGGAGGTAGCGGGGGGCTCAGATACGCAGTATTTT. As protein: CASSPQEVAGGSDTQYF.

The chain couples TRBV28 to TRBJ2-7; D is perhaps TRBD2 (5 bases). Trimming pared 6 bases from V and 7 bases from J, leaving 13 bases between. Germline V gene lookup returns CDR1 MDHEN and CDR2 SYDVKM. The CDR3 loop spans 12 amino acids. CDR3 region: CASRLSQREQYF. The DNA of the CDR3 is TGTGCCAGCAGGTTAAGCCAGCGGGAGCAGTACTTC. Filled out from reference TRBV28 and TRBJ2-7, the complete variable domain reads DVKVTQSSRYLVKRTGEKVFLECVQDMDHENMFWYRQDPGLGLRLIYFSYDVKMKEKGDIPEGYSVSREKKERFSLILESASTNQTSMYLCASRLSQREQYFGPGTRLTVT.

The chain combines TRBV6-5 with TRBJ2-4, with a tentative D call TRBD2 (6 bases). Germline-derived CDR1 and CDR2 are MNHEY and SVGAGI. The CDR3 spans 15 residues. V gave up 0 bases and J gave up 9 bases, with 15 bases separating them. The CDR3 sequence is CASSYSEGLNFIQYF. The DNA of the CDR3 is TGTGCCAGCAGTTACTCCGAGGGACTCAACTTCATTCAGTACTTC.

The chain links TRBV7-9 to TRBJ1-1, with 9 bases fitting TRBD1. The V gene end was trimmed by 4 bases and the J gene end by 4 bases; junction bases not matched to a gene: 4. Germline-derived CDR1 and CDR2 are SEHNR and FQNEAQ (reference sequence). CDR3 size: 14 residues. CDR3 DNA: TGTGCCAGCAGCTCTGACAGGGGGAGCACTGAAGCTTTCTTT. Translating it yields CASSSDRGSTEAFF. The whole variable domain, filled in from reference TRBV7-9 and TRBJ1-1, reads DTGVSQNPRHKITKRGQNVTFRCDPISEHNRLYWYRQTLGQGPEFLTYFQNEAQLEKSRLLSDRFSAERPKGSFSTLEIQRTEQGDSAMYLCASSSDRGSTEAFFGQGTRLTVV.

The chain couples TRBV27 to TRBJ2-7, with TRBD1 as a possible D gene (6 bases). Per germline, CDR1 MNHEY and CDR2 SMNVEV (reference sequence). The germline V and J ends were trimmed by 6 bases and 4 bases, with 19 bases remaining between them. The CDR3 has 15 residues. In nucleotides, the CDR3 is TGTGCCAGCAGCTGGGCAAGGGGGAGCTTATACGAGCAGTACTTC. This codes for CASSWARGSLYEQYF.

In DNA form, the CDR3 reads TGTGCCAGCACCTCTAGCGGAGGCTCCTACAATGAGCAGTTCTTC. This gives the protein CASTSSGGSYNEQFF. The rearrangement uses TRBV28 and TRBJ2-1; 7 positions match TRBD2. With V trimmed by 7 bases and J by 0 bases, 6 bases remained unmatched. CDR1 is MDHEN and CDR2 is SYDVKM in the germline V gene. The CDR3 is 15 amino acids.

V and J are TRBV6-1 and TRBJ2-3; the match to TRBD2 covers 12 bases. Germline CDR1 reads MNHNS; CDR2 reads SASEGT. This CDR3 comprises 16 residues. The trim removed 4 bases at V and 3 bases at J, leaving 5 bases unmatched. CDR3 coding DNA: TGTGCCAGCAGTGCACTAGCGGGGGGATCAACAGATACGCAGTATTTT. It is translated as CASSALAGGSTDTQYF.

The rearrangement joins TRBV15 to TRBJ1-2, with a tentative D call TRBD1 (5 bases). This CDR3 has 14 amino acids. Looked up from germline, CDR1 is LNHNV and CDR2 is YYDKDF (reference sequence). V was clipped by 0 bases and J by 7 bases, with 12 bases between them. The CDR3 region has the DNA TGTGCCACCAGCAGAGATAAGGGGCCAAGTGGCTACACCTTC. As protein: CATSRDKGPSGYTF.

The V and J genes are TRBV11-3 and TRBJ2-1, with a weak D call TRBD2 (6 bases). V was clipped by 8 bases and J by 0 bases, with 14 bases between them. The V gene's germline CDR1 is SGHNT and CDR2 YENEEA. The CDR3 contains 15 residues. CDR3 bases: TGTGCCAGCGGCGTAGGACTACTCTCCTACAATGAGCAGTTCTTC. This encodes CASGVGLLSYNEQFF. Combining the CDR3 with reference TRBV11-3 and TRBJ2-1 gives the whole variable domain EAGVVQSPRYKIIEKKQPVAFWCNPISGHNTLYWYLQNLGQGPELLIRYENEEAVDDSQLPKDRFSAERLKGVDSTLKIQPAELGDSAVYLCASGVGLLSYNEQFFGPGTRLTVL.

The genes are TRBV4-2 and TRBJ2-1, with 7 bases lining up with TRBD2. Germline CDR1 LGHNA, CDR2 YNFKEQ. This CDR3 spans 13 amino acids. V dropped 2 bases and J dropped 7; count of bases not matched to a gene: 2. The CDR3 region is CASSQFGGNEQFF. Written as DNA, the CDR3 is TGTGCCAGCAGCCAATTCGGGGGGAATGAGCAGTTCTTC.

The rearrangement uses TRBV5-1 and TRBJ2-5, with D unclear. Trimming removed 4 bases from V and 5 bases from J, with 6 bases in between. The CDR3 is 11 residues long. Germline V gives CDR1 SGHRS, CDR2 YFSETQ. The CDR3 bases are TGCGCCAGCAGCGGGCAGGAGACCCAGTACTTC. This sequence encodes CASSGQETQYF.

In DNA, the CDR3 is TGTGCCAGCAGCCGGACAGTTATTAGCACAGATACGCAGTATTTT. Its translation: CASSRTVISTDTQYF. The chain uses TRBV7-8 and TRBJ2-3; maybe TRBD1 (6 bases). V lost 5 bases, J lost 0 bases, and 12 bases lay in between. The CDR3 runs 15 residues. Germline CDR1 SGHVS, CDR2 FQNEAQ. The entire variable domain, with the rest obtained from reference TRBV7-8 and TRBJ2-3, is as follows: GAGVSQSPRYKVAKRGQDVALRCDPISGHVSLFWYQQALGQGPEFLTYFQNEAQLDKSGLPSDRFFAERPEGSVSTLKIQRTQQEDSAVYLCASSRTVISTDTQYFGPGTRLTVL.

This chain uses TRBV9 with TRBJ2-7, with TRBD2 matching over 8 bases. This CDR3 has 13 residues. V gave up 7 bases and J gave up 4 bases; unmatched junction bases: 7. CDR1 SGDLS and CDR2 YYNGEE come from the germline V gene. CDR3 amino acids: CASGTSGSYEQYF. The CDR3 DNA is TGTGCCAGCGGGACCAGCGGGAGTTACGAGCAGTACTTC.

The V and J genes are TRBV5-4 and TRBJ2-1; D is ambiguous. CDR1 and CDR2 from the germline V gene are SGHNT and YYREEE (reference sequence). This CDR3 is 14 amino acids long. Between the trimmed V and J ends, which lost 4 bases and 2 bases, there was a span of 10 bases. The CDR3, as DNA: TGTGCCAGCAGCCCCTCAACAGCCTACAATGAGCAGTTCTTC. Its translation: CASSPSTAYNEQFF.

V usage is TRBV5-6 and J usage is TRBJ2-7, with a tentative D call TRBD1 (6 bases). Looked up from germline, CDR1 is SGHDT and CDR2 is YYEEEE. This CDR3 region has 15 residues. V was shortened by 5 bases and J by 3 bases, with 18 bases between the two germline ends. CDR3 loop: CASRPGQQFDYEQYF. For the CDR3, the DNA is TGTGCCAGCAGGCCAGGACAGCAATTCGACTACGAGCAGTACTTC.

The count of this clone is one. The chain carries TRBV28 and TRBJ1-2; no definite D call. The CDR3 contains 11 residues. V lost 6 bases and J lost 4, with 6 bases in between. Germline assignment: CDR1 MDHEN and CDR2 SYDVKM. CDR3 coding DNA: TGTGCCAGCAGATTGGCCTATGGCTACACCTTC. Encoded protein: CASRLAYGYTF.

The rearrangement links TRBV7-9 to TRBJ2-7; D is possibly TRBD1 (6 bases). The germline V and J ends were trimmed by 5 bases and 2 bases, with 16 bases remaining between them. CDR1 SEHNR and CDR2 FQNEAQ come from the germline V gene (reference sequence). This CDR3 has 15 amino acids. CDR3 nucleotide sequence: TGTGCCAGCAGCCAAGCAATACAGGGACCCTACGAGCAGTACTTC. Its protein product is CASSQAIQGPYEQYF.

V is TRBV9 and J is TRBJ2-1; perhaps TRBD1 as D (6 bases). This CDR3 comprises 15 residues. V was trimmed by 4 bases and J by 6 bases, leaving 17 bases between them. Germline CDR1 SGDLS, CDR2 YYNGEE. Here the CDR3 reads CASSYTGFLGNEQFF. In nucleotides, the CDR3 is TGTGCCAGCAGCTATACAGGGTTTTTGGGCAATGAGCAGTTCTTC.

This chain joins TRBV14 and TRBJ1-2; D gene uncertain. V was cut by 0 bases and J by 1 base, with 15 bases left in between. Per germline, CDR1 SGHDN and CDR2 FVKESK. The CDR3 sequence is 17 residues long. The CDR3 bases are TGTGCCAGCAGCCAAGATGGAGGACGGACTTTTAACTATGGCTACACCTTC. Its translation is CASSQDGGRTFNYGYTF.

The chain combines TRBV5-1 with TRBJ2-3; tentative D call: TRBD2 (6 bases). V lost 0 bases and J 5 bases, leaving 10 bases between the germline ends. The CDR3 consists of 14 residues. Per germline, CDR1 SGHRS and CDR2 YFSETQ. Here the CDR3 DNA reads TGCGCCAGCAGCTTGGAACTAGCAATAGATACGCAGTATTTT. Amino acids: CASSLELAIDTQYF.